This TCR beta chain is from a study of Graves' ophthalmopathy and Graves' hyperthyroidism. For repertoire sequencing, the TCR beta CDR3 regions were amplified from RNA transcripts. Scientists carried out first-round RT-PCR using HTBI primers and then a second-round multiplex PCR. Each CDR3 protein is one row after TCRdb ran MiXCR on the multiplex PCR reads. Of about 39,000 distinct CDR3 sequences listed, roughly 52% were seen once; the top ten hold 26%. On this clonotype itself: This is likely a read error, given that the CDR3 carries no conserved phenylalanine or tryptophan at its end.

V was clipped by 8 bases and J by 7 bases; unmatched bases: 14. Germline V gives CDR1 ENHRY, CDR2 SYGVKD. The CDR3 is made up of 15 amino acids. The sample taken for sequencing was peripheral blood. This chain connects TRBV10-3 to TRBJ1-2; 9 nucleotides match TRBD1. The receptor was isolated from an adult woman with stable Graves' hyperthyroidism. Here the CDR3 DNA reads TGTGCCATCTCCGAGGATACAGGGGGCGCATCTGGCTACACCCTC. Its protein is CAISEDTGGASGYTL.